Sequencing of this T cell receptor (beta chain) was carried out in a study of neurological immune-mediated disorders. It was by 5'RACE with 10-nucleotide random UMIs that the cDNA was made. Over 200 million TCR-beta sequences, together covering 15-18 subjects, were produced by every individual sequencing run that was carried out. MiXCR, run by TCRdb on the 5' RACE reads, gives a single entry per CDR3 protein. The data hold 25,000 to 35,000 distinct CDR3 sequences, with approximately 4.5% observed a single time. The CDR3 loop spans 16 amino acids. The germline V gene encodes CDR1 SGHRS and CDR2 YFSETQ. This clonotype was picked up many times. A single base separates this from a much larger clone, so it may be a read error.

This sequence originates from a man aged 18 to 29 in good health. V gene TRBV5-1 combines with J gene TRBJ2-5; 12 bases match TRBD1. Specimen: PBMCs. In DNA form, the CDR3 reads TGCGCCAACAGCCTGGGACAGGGGGCGCACGGAGAGACCCAGTACTTC. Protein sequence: CANSLGQGAHGETQYF.